One sample yielded the 10 T cell receptor beta chains listed below, sequenced in a study of response to subunit inactivated influenza vaccine (dated 2018 in TCRdb). Library preparation used RT-PCR. Sequencer: Illumina HiSeq 2500. TCRdb handled the public reads itself, with Q25 trimming in fastp and clone calling in MiXCR, and kept productive beta chains. Under each unique CDR3 protein, matching rows form one entry showing the most common genes and DNA. The table for this sample lists about 540,000 distinct CDR3 sequences; less than 25% of them were counted only once. The top ten clones comprise around 2.8% of the sample. These sequences were also reported in another study, on T cells expressing NK-cell markers. As that second paper reports: The TCR beta cDNA libraries were made using 5'RACE template switching, a step that added both a universal primer site and unique molecular identifiers.

The source was CD4+ T cells sorted from PBMCs, collected 11 to 12 days after vaccination. The receptors here all came from a man over 45 who received an inactivated influenza vaccine. Donor details come from another sample of the same person, matched by shared clones.

The table lists this clonotype with many counts. This rearrangement joins TRBV28 to TRBJ1-5; D might be TRBD1 (5 bases). The germline gives CDR1 MDHEN, CDR2 SYDVKM. The CDR3 runs 12 residues. V was clipped by 8 bases and J by 5 bases, with 10 bases between them. This CDR3 reads CASEQEDQPQHF. The CDR3 DNA is TGTGCCAGCGAACAGGAGGATCAGCCCCAGCATTTT.

This clonotype was detected only a few times. The rearrangement joins TRBV18 to TRBJ1-2, with TRBD1 matching 7 bases. The CDR3 consists of 14 residues. Germline V lookup: CDR1 KGHSH, CDR2 LQKENI. Unmatched junction bases numbered 6, after V lost 8 bases and J lost 0 bases. CDR3 DNA sequence: TGTGCCAGCGGGGGACAGACCGCTAACTATGGCTACACCTTC. Its translation: CASGGQTANYGYTF.

There are a few counts of this clonotype. V is TRBV7-6 and J is TRBJ2-7, with 14 positions matching TRBD2. CDR1 and CDR2 (germline): SGHVS, FNYEAQ. Trimming at V came to 5 bases and at J to 4 bases, leaving 1 base not matched to a gene. This CDR3 has 14 residues. Written as DNA, the CDR3 is TGTGCCAGCAGCGGGACTAGCGGGAGTTACGAGCAGTACTTC. Its translation is CASSGTSGSYEQYF.

This chain joins TRBV10-3 and TRBJ2-5; D ambiguous. The CDR3 is 13 amino acids. The germline CDR1 and CDR2 sequences are ENHRY and SYGVKD. The germline V and J ends were trimmed by 2 bases and 5 bases, with 9 bases remaining between them. This chain's CDR3 is CAISERVGETQYF. CDR3 sequence (DNA): TGTGCCATCAGTGAGCGGGTAGGGGAGACCCAGTACTTC.

This clonotype turned up a few times. CDR3 loop: CASSLRGLAGTSTNTGELFF. As DNA, the CDR3 is TGCGCCAGCAGCCTAAGGGGACTAGCGGGGACTTCGACTAACACCGGGGAGCTGTTTTTT. The V and J genes are TRBV4-3 and TRBJ2-2; 13 bases are shared with TRBD2. Germline values: CDR1 LGHNA, CDR2 YSLEER. CDR3 length: 20 residues. The ends lost 4 bases at V and 2 bases at J; junction bases unmatched: 13.

V gene TRBV29-1 combines with J gene TRBJ1-2; tentatively, D is TRBD1 (6 bases). CDR3 length equals 16 residues. V was cut by 2 bases and J by 7 bases, with 23 bases left in between. Germline V gene data show CDR1 as SQVTM and CDR2 as ANQGSEA. Written as DNA, the CDR3 is TGCAGCGTTGAAAGATCGACGGGGCCCCGAGGGGGTGGCTACACCTTC. The encoded protein is CSVERSTGPRGGGYTF.

This chain uses TRBV6-1 with TRBJ2-7; perhaps TRBD1 as D (6 bases). Germline V gives CDR1 MNHNS, CDR2 SASEGT. Trimming removed 6 bases from V and 2 bases from J, with 17 bases in between. The CDR3 is made up of 15 amino acids. The CDR3 DNA follows: TGTGCCAGCAGGGCTCGGACAGAAGCTACCTACGAGCAGTACTTC. Amino acids: CASRARTEATYEQYF.

This clonotype showed up just a few times. The chain uses TRBV4-3 and TRBJ2-7; D is ambiguous. CDR1 is LGHNA and CDR2 is YSLEER in the germline V gene. The V gene lost 0 bases and the J gene lost 2 bases, with 5 bases spanning the gap. The CDR3 consists of 13 residues. DNA for the CDR3: TGCGCCAGCAGCCAAGAGTCTACCTACGAGCAGTACTTC. This gives the protein CASSQESTYEQYF.

The chain is built from TRBV29-1 and TRBJ2-5, with a weak D call TRBD1 (6 bases). Germline assignment: CDR1 SQVTM and CDR2 ANQGSEA. CDR3 length: 15 residues. Deletions cut 7 bases from V and 0 bases from J, with 18 bases between. The CDR3 nucleotides are TGCAGCGCGACGGGTCCGACAGGCCACCAAGAGACCCAGTACTTC. Amino acid sequence: CSATGPTGHQETQYF.

This clonotype was observed a few times. The V call is TRBV29-1, the J call TRBJ2-7; D is unclear. This CDR3 is built from 14 residues. CDR1 and CDR2 from the germline V gene are SQVTM and ANQGSEA. Between the trimmed V and J ends, which lost 4 bases and 1 base, there was a span of 14 bases. In DNA form, the CDR3 reads TGCAGCGTTGGCGGACGTTTAGGTTCCTACGAGCAGTACTTC. It encodes CSVGGRLGSYEQYF.